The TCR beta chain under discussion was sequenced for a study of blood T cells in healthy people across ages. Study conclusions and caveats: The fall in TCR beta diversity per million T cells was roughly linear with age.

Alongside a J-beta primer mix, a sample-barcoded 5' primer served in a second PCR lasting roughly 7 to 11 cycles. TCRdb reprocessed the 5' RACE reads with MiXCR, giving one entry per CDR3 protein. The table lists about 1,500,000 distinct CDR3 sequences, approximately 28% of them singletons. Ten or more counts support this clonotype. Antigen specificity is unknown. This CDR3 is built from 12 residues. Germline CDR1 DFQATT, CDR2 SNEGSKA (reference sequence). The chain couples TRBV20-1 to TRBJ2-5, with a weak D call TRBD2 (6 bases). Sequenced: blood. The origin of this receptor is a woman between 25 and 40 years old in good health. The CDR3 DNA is TGCAGCGTTACCGGGGGTAGGGAGACCCAGTACTTC. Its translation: CSVTGGRETQYF.